The clone carrying this T cell receptor (beta chain) was found many times. As yet, its antigen is unknown. This specimen belongs to a study of CD8 T cells in ankylosing spondylitis. Libraries of TCR beta came from quantitative 5'-RACE with molecular barcodes. One entry per CDR3 protein, called by TCRdb with MiXCR from the 5' RACE reads. The table includes about 240,000 distinct CDR3 sequences, around 7.8% detected once. Germline-derived CDR1 and CDR2 are ENHRY and SYGVKD. The CDR3 is made up of 13 amino acids. V lost 4 bases and J lost 2, with 8 bases in between. Study conclusions and caveats: What seemed typical of ankylosing spondylitis blood was a TCR beta motif built from 8 or 9 highly homologous variants. Researchers reportedly found disease-linked clones significantly enriched in matched ankylosing spondylitis synovial fluid.

The chain recombines TRBV10-3 with TRBJ2-5; D ambiguous. This TCR derives from a male donor with ankylosing spondylitis or in good health (not recorded which). The sample was blood, either unsorted or a sorted T cell fraction (not recorded which). The CDR3: CAISGPLQETQYF. The DNA for the CDR3 is TGTGCCATCAGTGGGCCACTACAAGAGACCCAGTACTTC.